This T cell receptor beta chain was identified during a study of blood T cell repertoires in COVID-19. Study background: The United States, Italy and Spain supplied acute and convalescent COVID-19 samples. The cDNA or gDNA used as material had been derived from T cells, B-cell-depleted T cells, or PBMCs.

CDR3 length: 13 residues. With 3 bases removed from V and 4 bases from J, the gap between germline ends came to 9 bases. The V gene's germline CDR1 is LNHDA and CDR2 SQIVND (reference sequence). In the original analysis: Amplification with reference gene primers provided the estimates of nucleated cell counts. Sequencing was performed with immunoSEQ multiplex PCR; in TCRdb, only in-frame clones are kept and a portion is missing. V, J and clone size derive from that table, while D and trimming were established from the DNA sequence. Of around 200,000 clones in the sample, 80% to 90% are singletons; the top ten hold around 8.9%.

The material sequenced was peripheral blood. The clonotype originates from a man aged 40-49 years with active or convalescent COVID-19. The V call is TRBV19, the J call TRBJ1-1; D not resolved. This CDR3 reads CASSIQEGTEAFF. DNA for the CDR3: TGTGCCAGTAGTATTCAGGAAGGCACTGAAGCTTTCTTT. Based on the CDR3 plus reference TRBV19 and TRBJ1-1, the full variable domain is DGGITQSPKYLFRKEGQNVTLSCEQNLNHDAMYWYRQDPGQGLRLIYYSQIVNDFQKGDIAEGYSVSREKKESFPLTVTSAQKNPTAFYLCASSIQEGTEAFFGQGTRLTVV.